This T cell receptor (beta chain) was identified in a study of PD-1 blockade in mismatch repair-deficient tumors. Profiling relied on immunoSEQ multiplex PCR, and the TCRdb table lists in-frame clones only, not all of them. The sample lists about 67,000 clones, more than 75% occurring once. V was clipped by 3 bases and J by 5 bases, with 14 bases between them. The CDR3 totals 15 residues. This chain connects TRBV23-1 to TRBJ2-1, with a tentative D call TRBD1 (6 bases). TRBV23-1 is an ORF; its function is uncertain. The receptor's source is an adult with mismatch repair-deficient cancer. The sample in question was peripheral blood, obtained 2 weeks after starting pembrolizumab. Here the CDR3 DNA reads TGCGCCAGCAGTCACCCCGGGACATCCAACAATGAGCAGTTCTTC. Its protein product is CASSHPGTSNNEQFF.